These T cell receptor beta chains were read from a single sample in a study of T cells after yellow fever vaccination. One entry per CDR3 protein, called by TCRdb with MiXCR from the 5' RACE reads. The table lists approximately 350,000 distinct CDR3 sequences, roughly 11% of them singletons, with more than 15% in the top ten. Sample: PBMCs, taken on the day of the first yellow fever vaccination. These receptors came from a man aged 18 to 29 who received the YFV17D yellow fever vaccine. The conserved cysteine and the conserved F or W are not part of the CDR3 here. The size entry is marked missing in some rows and otherwise reads once, few, many or a size class.

v_gene	abundance	CDR3aa
TRBV9	many	ASSTSTGHGELF
TRBV9	.	ASSVDGGVLDTQY
TRBV4-1	.	ASSYGEFSTGELF
TRBV19	few	ASSMGQGPTDTQY
TRBV4-1	few	ASSHPGGPSGGTDTQY
TRBV20-1	few	SARVASINTGELF
TRBV12-3/TRBV12-4	.	ASSPFLGELEETQY
TRBV18	many	ASSRDYQETQY
TRBV5-1	few	ASSFAQGPQETQY
TRBV7-9	.	ASSFGRREQY
TRBV7-9	.	ASSLTNTDSEQY
TRBV29-1	.	SAQTGQRNSPLH
TRBV7-3	few	ASSRQKNTEAF
TRBV12-3/TRBV12-4	.	AAWTGIRTDTQY
TRBV15	.	ATSREGSSGELF
TRBV4-2	.	ASSQDRGFIYEQY
TRBV15	few	ATSRDRVAQETQY
TRBV5-1	.	ASSLWLTYNEQF